This T cell receptor (beta chain) originates from a study of blood T cell repertoires in COVID-19. This table comes from immunoSEQ multiplex PCR, and its TCRdb copy is limited to in-frame clones, with some not included. In the table there are more than 200,000 clones, approximately 80% of which are singletons. Trimming removed 6 bases from V and 5 bases from J; junction bases left unmatched: 23. Per the germline V gene, CDR1 is SNHLY and CDR2 is FYNNEI. The CDR3 loop spans 19 amino acids. This clone has only a few counts. The chain carries TRBV2 and TRBJ2-5; 8 nucleotides align to TRBD1. Sequencing used peripheral blood. The source is a woman aged 40-49 years with active or convalescent COVID-19. CDR3 bases: TGTGCCAGCAGGCTAGGAGGCCAAAGGGCAGGGGGCCATCGGGAGACCCAGTACTTC. Amino acids: CASRLGGQRAGGHRETQYF.